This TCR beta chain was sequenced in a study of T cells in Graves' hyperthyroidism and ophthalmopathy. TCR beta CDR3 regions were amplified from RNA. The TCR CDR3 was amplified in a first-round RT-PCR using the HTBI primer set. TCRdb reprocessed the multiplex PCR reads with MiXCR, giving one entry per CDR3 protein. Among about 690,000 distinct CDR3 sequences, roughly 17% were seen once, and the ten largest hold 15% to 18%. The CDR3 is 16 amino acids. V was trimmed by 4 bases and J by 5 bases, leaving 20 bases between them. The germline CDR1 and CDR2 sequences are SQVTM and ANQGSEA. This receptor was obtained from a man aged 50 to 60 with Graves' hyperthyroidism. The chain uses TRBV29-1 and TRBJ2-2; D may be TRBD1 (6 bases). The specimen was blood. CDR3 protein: CSVVGPGHRSTGELFF. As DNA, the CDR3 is TGCAGCGTTGTGGGCCCGGGACACCGATCGACCGGGGAGCTGTTTTTT.